These 26 T cell receptor beta chains came from one sample sequenced in a study of blood T cells in healthy people across ages. Alongside a J-beta primer mix, a sample-barcoded 5' primer served in a second PCR lasting roughly 7 to 11 cycles. TCRdb redid the calling of the 5' RACE reads with MiXCR, one entry per CDR3 protein. The table lists roughly 700,000 distinct CDR3 sequences, about 30% of them singletons. Sample: blood. The receptors come from a woman aged 80 or older in good health.

The chain carries TRBV28 and TRBJ2-7; D not resolved. TRBJ2-4 explains the end of the DNA better; the J call may be wrong. The CDR3 loop spans 14 amino acids. Germline V gene sequence: CDR1 MDHEN, CDR2 SYDVKM. In DNA form, the CDR3 reads TGTGCCAGCAGCCCTCAGGACCCTGGGGACATTCAGTACTTC. Encoded protein: CASSPQDPGDIQYF.

About this clonotype: Since a much larger clone is just one base distant, this may be a read error. The CDR3 DNA is TGTGCCAGCAGCCAGGCCCCAGATACGCAGTATTTT. Its translation is CASSQAPDTQYF. V gene TRBV7-9 combines with J gene TRBJ2-3; no reliable D call. The CDR3 extends over 12 amino acids. Germline loops: CDR1 SEHNR, CDR2 FQNEAQ (reference sequence). The V and J ends lost 5 bases and 4 bases respectively, with 7 bases between them.

The rearrangement joins TRBV6-6 to TRBJ2-2; D tentatively fits TRBD1 or TRBD2 (6 bases each). This CDR3 spans 17 amino acids. Germline V lookup: CDR1 MNHNY, CDR2 SVGAGI (reference sequence). V lost 6 bases and J lost 1, with 18 bases in between. Here the CDR3 reads CASSRMSGALNTGELFF. As DNA, the CDR3 is TGTGCCAGCAGCCGAATGTCGGGGGCGTTGAACACCGGGGAGCTGTTTTTT.

Worth noting for this clonotype: The CDR3 does not end in the conserved phenylalanine or tryptophan, so this is likely a read error. The rearrangement uses TRBV5-1 and TRBJ1-2, with D perhaps TRBD1 (5 bases). V gave up 4 bases and J gave up 4 bases, with 11 bases separating them. Germline V gene sequence: CDR1 SGHRS, CDR2 YFSETQ. This CDR3 is 13 amino acids long. The CDR3 region has the DNA TGCGCCAGCAGCCTCGGGACGGTCTATGGCTACACCTAC. Translating it yields CASSLGTVYGYTY.

This chain connects TRBV18 to TRBJ2-2; 9 bases line up with TRBD1. The trim removed 5 bases at V and 5 bases at J, leaving 9 bases unmatched. The germline CDR1 and CDR2 sequences are KGHSH and LQKENI. CDR3 size: 16 residues. This chain's CDR3 is CASSSDRDRVTGELFF. CDR3 nucleotides: TGTGCCAGCTCATCGGACAGGGACAGGGTTACCGGGGAGCTGTTTTTT.

The sample holds many counts of this clonotype. The chain uses TRBV7-9 and TRBJ2-7, with D perhaps TRBD1 (5 bases). This CDR3 contains 14 residues. Looked up from germline, CDR1 is SEHNR and CDR2 is FQNEAQ (reference sequence). Trimming shortened V by 1 base and J by 6 bases, and 13 bases separated the two germline ends. CDR3 DNA: TGTGCCAGCAGCTTAGTAGGGGCAGTCGGCGAGCAGTACTTC. Protein: CASSLVGAVGEQYF.

In this sample, this clonotype turned up many times. The chain recombines TRBV7-3 with TRBJ2-1; D remains ambiguous. V lost 6 bases and J lost 2, with 14 bases in between. Germline V gives CDR1 SGHTA, CDR2 FQGTGA. The CDR3 is 15 amino acids. CDR3 DNA sequence: TGTGCCAGCAGTTCCGACCGGGCGCCCTACAATGAGCAGTTCTTC. Translating it yields CASSSDRAPYNEQFF.

In its sample, this clonotype was seen many times. The chain is built from TRBV5-1 and TRBJ2-3; D is unresolved. The V gene's germline CDR1 is SGHRS and CDR2 YFSETQ. The V gene lost 3 bases and the J gene lost 0 bases, with 11 bases spanning the gap. The length of the CDR3 is 15 residues. CDR3 loop: CASSSDGSSTDTQYF. The CDR3 nucleotides read TGCGCCAGCAGCTCCGACGGATCTAGCACAGATACGCAGTATTTT.

The V gene is TRBV12-3 or TRBV12-4, the J gene TRBJ1-5; 7 nucleotides align to TRBD1. The CDR3 is 15 residues long. Unmatched junction bases numbered 9, after V lost 6 bases and J lost 4 bases. CDR3 DNA: TGTGCCAGCAGCTTAAGACAGGGCCTTAATCAGCCCCAGCATTTT. It specifies CASSLRQGLNQPQHF.

A note on this clonotype: A much larger clone differs by one base, so this may be a read error. The rearrangement joins TRBV7-2 to TRBJ1-2, with D tentatively TRBD1 (6 bases). The CDR3 sequence is 15 residues long. Trimming shortened V by 1 base and J by 0 bases, and 9 bases separated the two germline ends. CDR1 and CDR2 (germline): SGHTA, FQGNSA. The CDR3 protein is CASSLGGGANYGYTF. In DNA, the CDR3 is TGTGCCAGCAGCTTAGGGGGGGGCGCTAACTATGGCTACACCTTC.

This clonotype was counted a few times. The genes are TRBV6-1 and TRBJ1-5, with D maybe TRBD1 (5 bases). V lost 2 bases and J 7 bases, leaving 12 bases between the germline ends. The CDR3 is made up of 14 amino acids. The germline CDR1 and CDR2 sequences are MNHNS and SASEGT. CDR3 region: CASSERQGGQPQHF. In DNA, the CDR3 is TGTGCCAGCAGTGAACGGCAGGGAGGACAGCCCCAGCATTTT.

Notes on this clonotype: A much larger clone is a single base away; this may be a read error. The J gene is TRBJ2-1, the V gene TRBV10-3; D is possibly TRBD1 (7 bases). Per germline, CDR1 ENHRY and CDR2 SYGVKD. The CDR3 has 13 amino acids. V was shortened by 5 bases and J by 7 bases, with 12 bases between the two germline ends. CDR3: CAISPGGPNEQFF. In DNA, the CDR3 is TGTGCCATCAGTCCAGGGGGGCCAAATGAGCAGTTCTTC.

The chain carries TRBV14 and TRBJ2-7; D is perhaps TRBD2 (5 bases). The V end lost 0 bases, the J end lost 7 bases, and 13 bases lay between the germline ends. The CDR3 runs 14 residues. Germline CDR1 reads SGHDN; CDR2 reads FVKESK. CDR3 residues: CASSQDGPRDEQYF. The CDR3 nucleotides read TGTGCCAGCAGCCAAGATGGTCCACGGGATGAGCAGTACTTC.

There are a few counts of this clonotype. This chain joins TRBV6-5 and TRBJ1-2; a possible D gene is TRBD1 (5 bases). The germline V and J ends were trimmed by 0 bases and 7 bases, with 6 bases remaining between them. The V gene's germline CDR1 is MNHEY and CDR2 SVGAGI. There are 12 residues in the CDR3. The CDR3 spells CASSYSRGGYTF. The CDR3 DNA follows: TGTGCCAGCAGTTACTCGAGGGGTGGCTACACCTTC.

In its sample, this clonotype was seen a few times. This sequence may be a read error, since a much larger clone differs from it by one base. As DNA, the CDR3 is TGCGCCAGCAGCTCAGGGACAGGCTCGGAAAACATTCAGTACTTC. Its protein is CASSSGTGSENIQYF. This sequence joins TRBV5-1 and TRBJ2-4; 8 bases are shared with TRBD1. Germline V gene sequence: CDR1 SGHRS, CDR2 YFSETQ. CDR3 length: 15 residues. V lost 3 bases, J lost 5 bases, and 7 bases stayed unmatched.

This clonotype has only a few counts. A much larger clone lies one base from this, so it may be a read error. The gene calls are TRBV30 and TRBJ2-1; no definite D call. Germline V gene lookup returns CDR1 GTSNPN and CDR2 SVGIG (reference sequence). The CDR3 runs to 13 residues. Trimming removed 8 bases at V and 10 bases at J, with 21 bases between. The CDR3 sequence: CATLGNTRSEQFF. CDR3 bases: TGTGCCACTTTGGGCAACACGAGGAGCGAGCAGTTCTTC.

This CDR3 is CASSLGRGGDQPQHF. In nucleotides, the CDR3 is TGTGCCAGCAGTTTAGGACGGGGAGGCGATCAGCCCCAGCATTTT. J is TRBJ1-5 and V is TRBV27, with D unresolved. This CDR3 has 15 amino acids. The germline V and J ends were trimmed by 2 bases and 5 bases, with 13 bases remaining between them. Germline V CDR1 and CDR2: MNHEY, SMNVEV (reference sequence).

This clonotype was seen ten or more times. This could be a read error, since a much larger clone is one nucleotide away. The rearrangement joins TRBV10-3 to TRBJ2-7, with a tentative D call TRBD2 (6 bases). The CDR3 loop spans 13 amino acids. Per the germline V gene, CDR1 is ENHRY and CDR2 is SYGVKD. With 7 bases removed from V and 5 bases from J, the gap between germline ends came to 15 bases. The DNA of the CDR3 is TGTGCCATCAAGGAGGGGCGGGTCGACGAGCAGTACTTC. Its protein is CAIKEGRVDEQYF.

This clonotype came up a few times. A single base separates this from a much larger clone, so it may be a read error. V and J are TRBV29-1 and TRBJ1-2; D remains ambiguous. The ends were cut back, 7 bases at V and 7 bases at J, with 16 bases in the middle. The CDR3 runs 12 residues. CDR1 and CDR2 (germline): SQVTM, ANQGSEA. This CDR3 reads CSGVGGGGGYTF. The CDR3 DNA reads TGCAGCGGTGTCGGTGGTGGCGGTGGCTACACCTTC.

This clonotype was detected many times. DNA of the CDR3: TGTGCCAGCAGCCACAGGGGAGAGCACGAGCAGTACTTC. Protein sequence: CASSHRGEHEQYF. V usage is TRBV3-1 and J usage is TRBJ2-7; D may be TRBD1 (6 bases). Germline CDR1 reads LGHDT; CDR2 reads YNNKEL (reference sequence). Trimming took off 3 bases at V and 5 bases at J, with 11 bases between the two ends. The CDR3 has 13 residues.

The gene calls are TRBV20-1 and TRBJ2-4; tentative D call: TRBD2 (6 bases). This CDR3 contains 13 residues. Germline CDR1 DFQATT, CDR2 SNEGSKA (reference sequence). With 1 base removed from V and 6 bases from J, the gap between germline ends came to 10 bases. CDR3 amino acids: CSARVEGTNIQYF. In DNA, the CDR3 is TGCAGTGCTAGAGTGGAGGGGACAAACATTCAGTACTTC.

This clonotype has only one observation. A much larger clone sits a single nucleotide away, making a read error possible. The chain employs TRBV7-2 and TRBJ1-1; no clear D. This CDR3 has 12 residues. Per germline, CDR1 SGHTA and CDR2 FQGNSA. The V and J ends lost 1 base and 12 bases respectively, with 12 bases between them. The CDR3 bases are TGTGCCAGCAGCTTAGACTTCGTGGTCACTTTCTTT. It specifies CASSLDFVVTFF.

This chain connects TRBV12-3 or TRBV12-4 to TRBJ1-2; a weak D match, TRBD1 (6 bases). V was clipped by 5 bases and J by 7 bases, with 11 bases between them. The CDR3 covers 12 residues. The CDR3 region is CASSTGLSGYTF. CDR3 DNA: TGTGCCAGCAGTACAGGGTTATCTGGCTACACCTTC.

Only one count was recorded for this clonotype. The chain couples TRBV20-1 to TRBJ2-1, with D possibly TRBD1 on 5 matching bases. The germline gives CDR1 DFQATT, CDR2 SNEGSKA (reference sequence). V lost 0 bases to trimming and J lost 1 base, with 16 bases between them. The CDR3 extends over 17 amino acids. CDR3 sequence reads: CSARDQVQGRSYNEQFF. The CDR3 nucleotides read TGCAGTGCTAGAGATCAGGTCCAGGGTCGGTCCTACAATGAGCAGTTCTTC.

The sample holds many counts of this clonotype. V gene TRBV15 combines with J gene TRBJ2-1; D remains unclear. Trimming cost V 5 bases and J 0 bases, with 14 bases left between them. CDR3 length: 16 amino acids. CDR1 is LNHNV and CDR2 is YYDKDF in the germline V gene (reference sequence). In DNA form, the CDR3 reads TGTGCCACCAGCTCCATGACGCACGCCTCCTACAATGAGCAGTTCTTC. The encoded protein is CATSSMTHASYNEQFF. Supplemented by reference TRBV15 and TRBJ2-1, the full variable domain reads DAMVIQNPRYQVTQFGKPVTLSCSQTLNHNVMYWYQQKSSQAPKLLFHYYDKDFNNEADTPDNFQSRRPNTSFCFLDIRSPGLGDTAMYLCATSSMTHASYNEQFFGPGTRLTVL.

There are a few counts of this clonotype. The V gene is TRBV20-1, the J gene TRBJ2-3, with unresolved D. Germline V gives CDR1 DFQATT, CDR2 SNEGSKA (reference sequence). The germline V and J ends were trimmed by 3 bases and 3 bases, with 4 bases remaining between them. The CDR3 runs to 11 residues. The CDR3 protein is CSASGTDTQYF. DNA for the CDR3: TGCAGTGCTAGTGGGACAGATACGCAGTATTTT.